Listed below are T cell receptor beta chains from one sample, sequenced in a study of blood T cell repertoires in COVID-19. Clones were sequenced by immunoSEQ multiplex PCR, and TCRdb holds only the in-frame ones, with some missing. The sample holds a few hundred thousand clones, around 84% seen once. Sequencing used PBMCs or T cells enriched from blood (not recorded which). The receptor source for this set is a young woman who had recovered from COVID-19. Both conserved end residues are part of each CDR3. D genes are given only for firm matches. Not all rows give a size; the values are once, few, many and, for expanded clones, a class.

clone_size j_call v_call d_call cdr3_nt cdr3_aa
. TRBJ1-1 TRBV2 . TGTGCCAGCAGTCAACAGTACACTGAAGCTTTCTTT CASSQQYTEAFF
once TRBJ2-1 TRBV3-1/TRBV3-2 TRBD2 TGTGCCAGCAGCCAAGTAGCGGGGGGTAACAATGAGCAGTTCTTC CASSQVAGGNNEQFF
. TRBJ1-3 TRBV6-5 . TGTGCCAGCAGTTCTGGACTGATCTCTGGAAACACCATATATTTT CASSSGLISGNTIYF
. TRBJ1-3 TRBV18 . TGTGCCAGCTCACCATATTCTTATTTCGACGGGGTAACGGGAAACACCATATATTTT CASSPYSYFDGVTGNTIYF
. TRBJ2-3 TRBV2 . TGTGCCAGCAGTGATAGCTGGACAGATACGCAGTATTTT CASSDSWTDTQYF
. TRBJ2-1 TRBV11-2 TRBD2 TGTGCCAGCAGCCGACTCGGACTAGCGGGTAGCTCCTACAATGAGCAGTTCTTC CASSRLGLAGSSYNEQFF
. TRBJ1-2 TRBV19 . TGTGCCAGTAGTATACAGGGGCTGGGTGGCTATGGCTACACCTTC CASSIQGLGGYGYTF
. TRBJ1-1 TRBV27 . TGTGCCAGCAGTTTAATTCCCTGGAGGATCCGCGGGAACACTGAAGCTTTCTTT CASSLIPWRIRGNTEAFF
. TRBJ2-7 TRBV27 TRBD2 TGTGCCAGCAGTTTATCACTAGCGGGAGAGGGCGAGCAGTACTTC CASSLSLAGEGEQYF
. TRBJ2-7 TRBV2 . TGTGCCAGCAGTGAAGGTGTGGGCTTCACGCCCAACTACGAGCAGTACTTC CASSEGVGFTPNYEQYF
. TRBJ2-7 TRBV12-3/TRBV12-4 TRBD1 TGTGCCAGCAGTTCGGGACAGGTGGACGAGCAGTACTTC CASSSGQVDEQYF
. TRBJ2-1 TRBV11-2 TRBD1 TGTGCCAGCAGCCCCGGGACAGGGAAATACAATGAGCAGTTCTTC CASSPGTGKYNEQFF